Below, 30 T cell receptor beta chains from the same sample are listed, as sequenced in a study of T cells after yellow fever vaccination. TCRdb re-called the 5' RACE reads with MiXCR, one entry per CDR3 protein. The table records a few hundred thousand distinct CDR3 sequences, about 7% of them present only once. Sample: CD4+ T cells sorted from PBMCs, taken on the day of the yellow fever booster vaccination. The receptor set was obtained from a man younger than 45 who received the YFV17D yellow fever vaccine.

This clonotype occurred many times. V usage is TRBV7-2 and J usage is TRBJ1-5; TRBD1 is a possible D gene (5 bases). Germline values: CDR1 SGHTA, CDR2 FQGNSA. The V end was cut by 5 bases, the J end by 2 bases, with 19 bases between. This CDR3 is built from 17 residues. CDR3 nucleotide sequence: TGTGCCAGCAGCCCAACAGGACCCGACCCGGGCAATCAGCCCCAGCATTTT. As protein: CASSPTGPDPGNQPQHF.

This clonotype was seen repeatedly, ten times or more. This chain uses TRBV6-6 with TRBJ1-2; D ambiguous. The CDR3 extends over 13 amino acids. Germline V CDR1 and CDR2: MNHNY, SVGAGI (reference sequence). Trimming cost V 4 bases and J 8 bases, with 14 bases left between them. The CDR3 DNA reads TGTGCCAGCAGTTTTAAGGAGGCAGGCGGCTACACCTTC. Its protein product is CASSFKEAGGYTF.

In its sample, this clonotype was seen a few times. The chain uses TRBV20-1 and TRBJ1-1, with 7 nucleotides matching TRBD1. With V trimmed by 5 bases and J by 1 base, 7 bases remained unmatched. From germline, CDR1 is DFQATT and CDR2 SNEGSKA (reference sequence). This CDR3 is 14 amino acids long. The CDR3 spells CSAAGTARNTEAFF. CDR3 coding DNA: TGCAGTGCTGCCGGGACAGCAAGGAACACTGAAGCTTTCTTT.

V and J are TRBV28 and TRBJ2-7; no firm D call. The ends were cut back, 5 bases at V and 0 bases at J, with 5 bases in the middle. The CDR3 runs 12 residues. CDR1 MDHEN and CDR2 SYDVKM come from the germline V gene. The CDR3 is CASSEYSYEQYF. CDR3 sequence (DNA): TGTGCCAGCAGTGAGTACTCCTACGAGCAGTACTTC.

The CDR3 is CASSLDSGGGREQFF. CDR3 in DNA: TGTGCCAGCAGCTTAGATAGTGGTGGGGGACGTGAGCAGTTCTTC. This chain connects TRBV7-2 to TRBJ2-1, with D perhaps matching TRBD1 or TRBD2 (5 bases each). Germline CDR1 and CDR2: SGHTA and FQGNSA. The germline V and J ends were trimmed by 1 base and 9 bases, with 16 bases remaining between them. The CDR3 runs 15 residues.

The chain combines TRBV28 with TRBJ2-7, with 8 bases fitting TRBD2. The CDR3 is 11 residues long. Germline V gene data show CDR1 as MDHEN and CDR2 as SYDVKM. V lost 10 bases to trimming and J lost 7 bases; unmatched junction nucleotides: 6. This CDR3 is CATGGPIEQYF. DNA for the CDR3: TGTGCCACGGGAGGGCCTATTGAGCAGTACTTC. Looking up the rest from reference TRBV28 and TRBJ2-7 gives the full variable domain: DVKVTQSSRYLVKRTGEKVFLECVQDMDHENMFWYRQDPGLGLRLIYFSYDVKMKEKGDIPEGYSVSREKKERFSLILESASTNQTSMYLCATGGPIEQYFGPGTRLTVT.

The genes are TRBV6-6 and TRBJ2-5; D not certain. Trimming removed 1 base from V and 4 bases from J, with 4 bases in between. Germline V gives CDR1 MNHNY, CDR2 SVGAGI (reference sequence). This CDR3 has 12 residues. Written as DNA, the CDR3 is TGTGCCAGCAGTTACTACCTAGAGACCCAGTACTTC. Its protein is CASSYYLETQYF.

The rearrangement uses TRBV6-5 and TRBJ2-3, with 8 bases identical to TRBD1. V gave up 0 bases and J gave up 0 bases; unmatched junction bases: 2. The length of the CDR3 is 16 residues. In germline, CDR1 is MNHEY, CDR2 SVGAGI. The CDR3 nucleotides read TGTGCCAGCAGTTACTCTAGGACAGGGAGCACAGATACGCAGTATTTT. As protein: CASSYSRTGSTDTQYF.

This clonotype was observed many times. The V call is TRBV5-1, the J call TRBJ1-2; 9 nucleotides align to TRBD1. Looked up from germline, CDR1 is SGHRS and CDR2 is YFSETQ. J lost 5 bases, V lost 2 bases, and 7 bases had no gene match. This CDR3 contains 15 residues. The CDR3 sequence is CASSFGTGTSYGYTF. In DNA form, the CDR3 reads TGCGCCAGCAGCTTCGGGACAGGGACTTCTTATGGCTACACCTTC.

This clonotype was counted only a few times. This chain's CDR3 is CSVTKMTGNEQYF. In DNA form, the CDR3 reads TGCAGCGTAACCAAGATGACAGGCAACGAGCAGTACTTC. The V call is TRBV29-1, the J call TRBJ2-7; D perhaps matches TRBD1 (6 bases). Germline V gene data show CDR1 as SQVTM and CDR2 as ANQGSEA. Trimming shortened V by 6 bases and J by 5 bases, and 17 bases separated the two germline ends. The CDR3 is 13 residues long.

This clonotype came up many times. The CDR3 loop is CASSVGGREGNTIYF. CDR3 nucleotides: TGTGCCAGCAGCGTAGGTGGGAGGGAAGGAAACACCATATATTTT. The rearrangement uses TRBV9 and TRBJ1-3; no reliable D call. CDR3 length equals 15 residues. V was trimmed by 0 bases and J by 4 bases, leaving 11 bases between them. The V gene's germline CDR1 is SGDLS and CDR2 YYNGEE.

The sample holds many counts of this clonotype. This chain joins TRBV3-1 and TRBJ2-2; no clear D. The CDR3 has 16 residues. Germline V gene lookup returns CDR1 LGHDT and CDR2 YNNKEL (reference sequence). V lost 1 base to trimming and J lost 0 bases, with 9 bases between them. The DNA of the CDR3 is TGTGCCAGCAGCCAAGGTCATAACTCGAACACCGGGGAGCTGTTTTTT. The encoded protein is CASSQGHNSNTGELFF.

The chain couples TRBV7-2 to TRBJ2-7; TRBD1 matches 9 bases. Germline CDR1 and CDR2: SGHTA and FQGNSA. V trimming: 4 bases; J trimming: 6 bases; junction bases outside the gene matches: 10. The CDR3 is 15 amino acids. The chain's CDR3 is CASSSLPGTGTEQYF. The CDR3 bases are TGTGCCAGCAGCTCCCTTCCCGGGACAGGGACCGAGCAGTACTTC.

V usage is TRBV10-3 and J usage is TRBJ1-1, with D uncertain. The CDR3 consists of 12 residues. The germline V gene encodes CDR1 ENHRY and CDR2 SYGVKD. V shed 10 bases and J shed 8 bases, with 17 bases lying between them. CDR3 nucleotides: TGTGCCACAGGTGGAGGTGAGTGGGAAGCTTTCTTT. This translates into CATGGGEWEAFF.

This clonotype has ten or more counts. The V call is TRBV10-3, the J call TRBJ2-1; TRBD2 agrees at 13 bases. Trimming cost V 3 bases and J 9 bases; bases outside gene matches: 8. The CDR3 runs 16 residues. Germline CDR1 ENHRY, CDR2 SYGVKD. The DNA of the CDR3 is TGTGCCATCAGTGATTCTACTAGCGGGAGGGCCCCTGAGCAGTTCTTC. The encoded protein is CAISDSTSGRAPEQFF.

This clonotype has a handful of counts. In nucleotides, the CDR3 is TGTGCCAGCAGCGGAGGATCCCCCTGGGCTTTCTTT. Protein: CASSGGSPWAFF. V gene TRBV7-9 combines with J gene TRBJ1-1; D is unresolved. The CDR3 has 12 residues. V gave up 5 bases and J gave up 11 bases, with 15 bases separating them. The V gene's germline CDR1 is SEHNR and CDR2 FQNEAQ (reference sequence). Full variable domain (missing parts from reference TRBV7-9 and TRBJ1-1): DTGVSQNPRHKITKRGQNVTFRCDPISEHNRLYWYRQTLGQGPEFLTYFQNEAQLEKSRLLSDRFSAERPKGSFSTLEIQRTEQGDSAMYLCASSGGSPWAFFGQGTRLTVV.

In regard to this clonotype: This may be a read error: a much more frequent sequence differs by one nucleotide. The rearrangement joins TRBV24-1 to TRBJ2-3, with 10 bases that match TRBD2. Germline loops: CDR1 KGHDR, CDR2 SFDVKD. This CDR3 is built from 16 residues. CDR3 coding DNA: TGTGTCACCAGTGATCCTAGCGGGAGCGGCACAGATACGCAGTATTTT. Its translation: CVTSDPSGSGTDTQYF.

This clonotype turned up a few times. The genes are TRBV7-2 and TRBJ2-7; TRBD2 matches at 10 bases. Germline V CDR1 and CDR2: SGHTA, FQGNSA. This CDR3 spans 15 amino acids. Trimming cost V 2 bases and J 6 bases; bases outside gene matches: 7. The CDR3 reads CASSLLAGGLGEQYF. DNA of the CDR3: TGTGCCAGCAGCTTATTAGCGGGAGGCCTGGGCGAGCAGTACTTC.

V usage is TRBV7-9 and J usage is TRBJ2-3; D assignment may be TRBD1 or TRBD2 (5 bases each). The CDR3 spans 14 residues. V was trimmed by 10 bases and J by 0 bases, leaving 14 bases between them. The germline gives CDR1 SEHNR, CDR2 FQNEAQ (reference sequence). For the CDR3, the DNA is TGTGCCACCCAACTTGGGACCAGCACAGATACGCAGTATTTT. This sequence encodes CATQLGTSTDTQYF. Using reference TRBV7-9 and TRBJ2-3 for the parts outside the CDR3, the full variable domain is DTGVSQNPRHKITKRGQNVTFRCDPISEHNRLYWYRQTLGQGPEFLTYFQNEAQLEKSRLLSDRFSAERPKGSFSTLEIQRTEQGDSAMYLCATQLGTSTDTQYFGPGTRLTVL.

V usage is TRBV20-1 and J usage is TRBJ2-7; 7 bases map to TRBD1. Germline CDR1 is DFQATT and CDR2 is SNEGSKA (reference sequence). The CDR3 extends over 16 amino acids. Trimming removed 0 bases from V and 3 bases from J; junction bases left unmatched: 11. CDR3 protein: CSARDSSGQGVYEQYF. The CDR3 DNA reads as TGCAGTGCTAGAGATTCCTCTGGGCAGGGGGTCTACGAGCAGTACTTC.

CDR3 nucleotide sequence: TGCAGTGCTAGAAACCTGACTAGCGGGAGCAATGAGCAGTTCTTC. The encoded protein is CSARNLTSGSNEQFF. The chain links TRBV20-1 to TRBJ2-1; 12 bases agree with TRBD2. The germline CDR1 and CDR2 sequences are DFQATT and SNEGSKA (reference sequence). The J segment lost 6 bases and the V segment lost 2 bases, leaving 5 bases of the junction unmatched. CDR3 length: 15 amino acids.

This clonotype appeared many times. The chain is built from TRBV3-1 and TRBJ2-2; no clear D gene. Germline CDR1 is LGHDT and CDR2 is YNNKEL (reference sequence). Trimming pared 5 bases from V and 1 base from J, leaving 8 bases between. The CDR3 contains 14 residues. The CDR3 spells CASSRSWNTGELFF. The DNA for the CDR3 is TGTGCCAGCAGCAGGTCTTGGAACACCGGGGAGCTGTTTTTT.

About this clonotype: This may stem from a read error, because a much larger clone lies one nucleotide away. The rearrangement links TRBV12-3 or TRBV12-4 to TRBJ2-1, with 7 bases aligning to TRBD2. The CDR3 is 11 residues long. V lost 7 bases and J lost 10; bases outside the gene matches: 4. CDR3 sequence: CASNTRGEQFF. The CDR3, as DNA: TGTGCCAGCAACACGCGGGGGGAGCAGTTCTTC.

This clonotype was recorded a few times. This rearrangement joins TRBV7-2 to TRBJ2-1, with D possibly being TRBD2 (5 bases). V was clipped by 11 bases and J by 8 bases, with 16 bases between them. The CDR3 has 12 residues. The germline V gene has CDR1 SGHTA and CDR2 FQGNSA. CDR3 in amino acids: CAGGSGSDEQFF. In DNA form, the CDR3 reads TGTGCCGGAGGAAGTGGGAGTGATGAGCAGTTCTTC. The full variable domain, rest sourced from reference TRBV7-2 and TRBJ2-1, is GAGVSQSPSNKVTEKGKDVELRCDPISGHTALYWYRQSLGQGLEFLIYFQGNSAPDKSGLPSDRFSAERTGGSVSTLTIQRTQQEDSAVYLCAGGSGSDEQFFGPGTRLTVL.

Many counts were recorded for this clonotype. The chain joins TRBV7-8 to TRBJ2-2, with D possibly being TRBD2 (6 bases). CDR3 size: 17 residues. Germline CDR1 reads SGHVS; CDR2 reads FQNEAQ. Between the trimmed V and J ends, which lost 2 bases and 6 bases, there was a span of 19 bases. The CDR3 sequence: CASSLSGGKIRAGELFF. CDR3 nucleotide sequence: TGTGCCAGCAGCTTATCTGGCGGGAAGATCAGGGCCGGGGAGCTGTTTTTT.

This clonotype was observed many times. The rearrangement joins TRBV3-1 to TRBJ1-2, with D unclear. Germline V gene lookup returns CDR1 LGHDT and CDR2 YNNKEL (reference sequence). V was shortened by 5 bases and J by 2 bases, with 3 bases between the two germline ends. The CDR3 contains 11 residues. CDR3 amino acids: CASSDNYGYTF. The CDR3 nucleotides are TGTGCCAGCAGCGACAACTATGGCTACACCTTC.

Only a few counts were recorded for this clonotype. The junction does not match germline at one end; this may be a read error. This chain uses TRBV20-1 with TRBJ2-1; D remains unclear. Germline lookup yields CDR1 DFQATT and CDR2 SNEGSKA (reference sequence). There are 12 residues in the CDR3. DNA for the CDR3: TGCAGTGCTAGATACGTAGACTTAATTCGCGTCTTC. As protein: CSARYVDLIRVF.

At least ten counts were recorded for this clonotype. The CDR3 region is CASSLVQTKETQYF. CDR3 DNA: TGCGCCAGCAGCTTGGTTCAGACGAAAGAGACCCAGTACTTC. This chain joins TRBV5-1 and TRBJ2-5; the D is unclear. The germline V and J ends were trimmed by 0 bases and 3 bases, with 9 bases remaining between them. Germline loops: CDR1 SGHRS, CDR2 YFSETQ. The CDR3 consists of 14 residues.

This chain links TRBV7-2 with TRBJ1-5, with 7 bases aligning to TRBD1. J was trimmed by 1 base and V by 4 bases; bases with no gene match: 4. Germline CDR1 SGHTA, CDR2 FQGNSA. The CDR3 spans 15 residues. CDR3 protein: CASSSTGTSNQPQHF. DNA for the CDR3: TGTGCCAGCAGCTCGACAGGGACGAGCAATCAGCCCCAGCATTTT.

This clonotype was found a few times. This chain links TRBV7-8 with TRBJ2-7; D is uncertain. Germline CDR1 reads SGHVS; CDR2 reads FQNEAQ. Trimming removed 2 bases from V and 2 bases from J, with 10 bases in between. The CDR3 is made up of 14 amino acids. The CDR3 here is CASSLMAATYEQYF. CDR3 in DNA: TGTGCCAGCAGCTTAATGGCAGCAACCTACGAGCAGTACTTC.